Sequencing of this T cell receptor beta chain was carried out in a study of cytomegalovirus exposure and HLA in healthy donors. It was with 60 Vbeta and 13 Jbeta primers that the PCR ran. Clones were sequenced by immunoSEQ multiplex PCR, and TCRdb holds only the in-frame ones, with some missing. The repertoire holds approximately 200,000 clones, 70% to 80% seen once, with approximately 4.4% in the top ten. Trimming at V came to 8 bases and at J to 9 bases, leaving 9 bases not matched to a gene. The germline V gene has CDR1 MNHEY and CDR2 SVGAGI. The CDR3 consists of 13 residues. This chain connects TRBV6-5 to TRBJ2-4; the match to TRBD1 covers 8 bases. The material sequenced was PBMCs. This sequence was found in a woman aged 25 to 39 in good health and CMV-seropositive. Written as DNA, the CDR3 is TGTGCCAGCCAGGGGGCCGCAAACGCCATTCAGTACTTC. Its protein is CASQGAANAIQYF.